This T cell receptor beta chain was recorded in a study of regulatory T cells in long-lasting Graves disease. At the level of the study: Persistence in Graves' disease required over 5 years of antithyroid drugs plus positive TSH receptor antibodies.

The CDR3 totals 13 residues. The V end was cut by 8 bases, the J end by 3 bases, with 10 bases between. Germline CDR1 MNHNS, CDR2 SASEGT. Time point denoted: persistent/refractory GD, antithyroid drugs over 5 years with positive TRAb. The TCR library was prepared using RNA isolated from PBMCs. Study-wide results and caveats: Persistent disease was associated with favored TRBV28 usage and with favored use of TRBJ1-2 and TRBJ2-5. Whereas about 870 public clonotypes were shared by new patients, persistent patients shared more, at some 2,900.

The table lists this clonotype with a few counts. Its target is unknown. Assembly of TCR beta libraries relied on iRepertoire HTBI primers together with Arm-PCR of CDR3 regions. Authors' processing steps: Samples revealed roughly 60 TRBV and 11 to 15 TRBJ segments. In TCRdb, the multiplex PCR reads were re-called with MiXCR into one record per CDR3 protein. For this entry, the V and J calls and clone size follow TCRdb and not the study's own pipeline. This sample carries under 500,000 distinct CDR3 sequences, less than 25% of them seen once, and the ten largest clones take less than 25%. This receptor was taken from a female donor with Graves disease. Sequenced material: peripheral blood mononuclear cells (PBMCs), taken when the disease was refractory, from a patient treated with antithyroid drugs. The rearrangement links TRBV6-1 to TRBJ1-4; D gene ambiguous. DNA for the CDR3: TGTGCCAGCGGGCGGCGGCCTAATGAAAAACTGTTTTTT. Protein: CASGRRPNEKLFF.